This T cell receptor (beta chain) was sequenced during a study of Graves' ophthalmopathy and Graves' hyperthyroidism. In the study overall: The blood sample was drawn at first diagnosis and before any treatment. Overall study results and limits: Ophthalmopathy versus stable hyperthyroidism: 13-signature model gave less than 90% sensitivity, 81.08% specificity.

RNA transcripts were the source from which TCR beta CDR3 regions were amplified. Amplification began with first-round RT-PCR using HTBI primers, then second-round multiplex PCR was performed. Each CDR3 protein is one row after TCRdb ran MiXCR on the multiplex PCR reads. The sample shows roughly 400,000 distinct CDR3 sequences, 18% of them seen only once. The CDR3 contains 14 residues. Per the germline V gene, CDR1 is LGHNA and CDR2 is YSLEER. The V end lost 1 base, the J end lost 2 bases, and 6 bases lay between the germline ends. Many counts were recorded for this clonotype. Its antigen remains unknown.

The rearrangement joins TRBV4-3 to TRBJ1-5, with a weak D call TRBD1 (5 bases). This TCR was recovered from a woman under 30 with Graves' ophthalmopathy. The sequencing input was peripheral blood. The CDR3 loop is CASSQARGNQPQHF. As DNA, the CDR3 is TGCGCCAGCAGCCAAGCCAGGGGCAATCAGCCCCAGCATTTT.